The next 22 T cell receptor beta chains were all read from a single sample in a study of cytomegalovirus exposure and HLA in healthy donors. Both 60 Vbeta primers and 13 Jbeta primers went into the PCR. Sequencing was performed with immunoSEQ multiplex PCR; in TCRdb, only in-frame clones are kept and a portion is missing. Of roughly 140,000 clones listed, over 60% are singletons. Specimen: PBMCs. The receptors were sampled from a woman under 40 in good health and CMV-seronegative.

The DNA of the CDR3 is TGTGCCAGCAGCTTAGATCAGGGGTTTTCGGGAAAACTGTTTTTT. Its translation: CASSLDQGFSGKLFF. J is TRBJ1-4 and V is TRBV11-2; D is perhaps TRBD1 (6 bases). The CDR3 loop spans 15 amino acids. CDR1 is SGHAT and CDR2 is FQNNGV in the germline V gene. Trimming removed 0 bases from V and 10 bases from J, with 15 bases in between.

The rearrangement uses TRBV7-6 and TRBJ1-5; perhaps TRBD1 as D (5 bases). Trimming removed 1 base from V and 4 bases from J, with 11 bases in between. Looked up from germline, CDR1 is SGHVS and CDR2 is FNYEAQ. The CDR3 sequence is 15 residues long. CDR3 in amino acids: CASSLGAAGNQPQHF. The DNA of the CDR3 is TGTGCCAGCAGCTTAGGGGCGGCAGGGAATCAGCCCCAGCATTTT.

This clone has just a few counts. This chain uses TRBV2 with TRBJ1-1, with 10 bases identical to TRBD1. With 5 bases clipped from V and 2 bases from J, the junction kept 2 bases outside the gene matches. The CDR3 extends over 14 amino acids. Germline loops: CDR1 SNHLY, CDR2 FYNNEI. CDR3 nucleotide sequence: TGTGCCAGCAGTTGGGACAGGGGCAACACTGAAGCTTTCTTT. Its translation: CASSWDRGNTEAFF.

The chain is built from TRBV6-1 and TRBJ2-5, with a weak D call TRBD1 (6 bases). The CDR3 extends over 14 amino acids. CDR1 is MNHNS and CDR2 is SASEGT in the germline V gene. The V gene lost 4 bases and the J gene lost 2 bases, with 11 bases spanning the gap. The CDR3 region has the DNA TGTGCCAGCAGTGCGACAGGAACGCAAGAGACCCAGTACTTC. This sequence encodes CASSATGTQETQYF.

V and J are TRBV5-1 and TRBJ1-4; the D gene is possibly TRBD1 (6 bases). CDR1 is SGHRS and CDR2 is YFSETQ in the germline V gene. The CDR3 length is 15 residues. Trimming pared 0 bases from V and 4 bases from J, leaving 10 bases between. The CDR3 loop reads CASSLEGQLNEKLFF. The CDR3 DNA is TGCGCCAGCAGCTTGGAGGGACAACTTAATGAAAAACTGTTTTTT.

The V gene is TRBV30, the J gene TRBJ1-1, with no clear D. CDR3 length: 13 amino acids. Trimming shortened V by 2 bases and J by 5 bases, and 12 bases separated the two germline ends. Germline CDR1 and CDR2: GTSNPN and SVGIG (reference sequence). CDR3: CAWSISRETEAFF. The CDR3 DNA reads as TGTGCCTGGAGTATCTCAAGGGAGACTGAAGCTTTCTTT.

The rearrangement links TRBV19 to TRBJ2-3; 9 nucleotides line up with TRBD2. V lost 4 bases, J lost 4 bases, and 6 bases stayed unmatched. CDR3 length: 15 residues. Germline V gene sequence: CDR1 LNHDA, CDR2 SQIVND (reference sequence). DNA for the CDR3: TGTGCCAGTAGTAGGCGGGGGGGCGGGGCAGATACGCAGTATTTT. It specifies CASSRRGGGADTQYF.

The chain recombines TRBV5-6 with TRBJ1-2, with TRBD1 matching over 7 bases. The CDR3 is made up of 14 amino acids. The junction had 11 bases not matched to a gene; V was cut back by 4 bases and J by 8 bases. Germline CDR1 reads SGHDT; CDR2 reads YYEEEE. CDR3 sequence: CASSSSGQSYGYTF. Written as DNA, the CDR3 is TGTGCCAGCAGCAGCTCGGGACAGTCGTACGGCTACACCTTC.

V usage is TRBV7-3 and J usage is TRBJ1-3; 9 bases agree with TRBD1. Trimming at V came to 8 bases and at J to 0 bases, leaving 2 bases not matched to a gene. Germline-derived CDR1 and CDR2 are SGHTA and FQGTGA. This CDR3 is built from 14 residues. Here the CDR3 DNA reads TGTGCCAGCGGGACAGGGAGCTCTGGAAACACCATATATTTT. Translated, it gives CASGTGSSGNTIYF.

The chain couples TRBV5-6 to TRBJ2-5; the D gene is possibly TRBD2 (5 bases). The V gene lost 2 bases and the J gene lost 1 base, with 15 bases spanning the gap. The CDR3 has 16 residues. Per the germline V gene, CDR1 is SGHDT and CDR2 is YYEEEE. CDR3 coding DNA: TGTGCCAGCAGCTTCCGAGGGCAGGCTTTCCAAGAGACCCAGTACTTC. Its protein product is CASSFRGQAFQETQYF. The whole variable domain, remainder taken from reference TRBV5-6 and TRBJ2-5, is DAGVTQSPTHLIKTRGQQVTLRCSPKSGHDTVSWYQQALGQGPQFIFQYYEEEERQRGNFPDRFSGHQFPNYSSELNVNALLLGDSALYLCASSFRGQAFQETQYFGPGTRLLVL.

This chain connects TRBV7-3 to TRBJ2-3; TRBD2 agrees at 13 bases. CDR3 size: 17 residues. The V gene's germline CDR1 is SGHTA and CDR2 FQGTGA. The V segment lost 0 bases and the J segment 4 bases; nucleotides outside the gene matches: 4. The CDR3 DNA sequence: TGTGCCAGCAGCTTAACCTCAACTAGCGGGGGGGCAGATACGCAGTATTTT. It specifies CASSLTSTSGGADTQYF.

Only a few counts were recorded for this clone. The sample has other DNA sequences that encode this CDR3 too. The chain recombines TRBV4-2 with TRBJ1-2; TRBD1 aligns across 9 bases. CDR1 and CDR2 (germline): LGHNA, YNFKEQ. This CDR3 comprises 14 residues. V lost 4 bases and J lost 2; bases outside the gene matches: 2. CDR3 protein: CASSLTGGNYGYTF. The CDR3 region has the DNA TGTGCCAGCAGCCTAACAGGGGGCAACTATGGCTACACCTTC.

V usage is TRBV5-1 and J usage is TRBJ1-1, with D possibly TRBD1 on 6 matching bases. Germline CDR1 SGHRS, CDR2 YFSETQ. This CDR3 has 15 amino acids. V dropped 5 bases and J dropped 4 bases, with 18 bases sitting between them. CDR3 in amino acids: CASRLVPTGTTEAFF. The CDR3 bases are TGCGCCAGCAGACTGGTACCTACAGGGACCACTGAAGCTTTCTTT.

The chain recombines TRBV27 with TRBJ1-5; D unresolved. Trimming took 1 base from V and 0 from J, leaving 7 bases between them. CDR1 is MNHEY, CDR2 SMNVEV, per germline (reference sequence). The CDR3 is 15 residues long. CDR3 loop: CASSLYGNSNQPQHF. Written as DNA, the CDR3 is TGTGCCAGCAGTTTATACGGTAATAGCAATCAGCCCCAGCATTTT.

The chain recombines TRBV10-3 with TRBJ2-7; D is perhaps TRBD1 (5 bases). Germline V gene sequence: CDR1 ENHRY, CDR2 SYGVKD. This CDR3 comprises 14 residues. V dropped 10 bases and J dropped 1 base, with 17 bases sitting between them. The CDR3 loop is CATKSPRESYEQYF. The CDR3 DNA reads TGTGCCACCAAGTCCCCCAGGGAATCCTACGAGCAGTACTTC.

This rearrangement joins TRBV7-2 to TRBJ2-3; 8 bases are a match to TRBD2. Germline CDR1 and CDR2: SGHTA and FQGNSA. The CDR3 loop spans 16 amino acids. Germline trimming cut 1 base from V and 1 base from J; bases unmatched to any gene: 4. CDR3 amino acids: CASSLGETSGTDTQYF. The CDR3 nucleotides read TGTGCCAGCAGCTTAGGGGAGACTAGCGGCACAGATACGCAGTATTTT.

The chain has TRBV7-8 and TRBJ2-7; 7 bases match TRBD1. In germline, CDR1 is SGHVS, CDR2 FQNEAQ. Trimming took 3 bases from V and 5 from J; bases not matched to a gene: 16. The CDR3 length is 17 residues. Written as DNA, the CDR3 is TGTGCCAGCAGCTTGGGGGCCGGGACAGCCTTCTACAACGAGCAGTACTTC. It yields the protein CASSLGAGTAFYNEQYF.

The chain carries TRBV5-1 and TRBJ2-2; tentatively, D is TRBD1 (5 bases). The CDR3 has 13 amino acids. Between the trimmed V and J ends, which lost 3 bases and 7 bases, there was a span of 10 bases. Germline V lookup: CDR1 SGHRS, CDR2 YFSETQ. This CDR3 reads CASSSTGGGELFF. CDR3 bases: TGCGCCAGCAGCTCAACAGGCGGCGGGGAGCTGTTTTTT. Full variable domain (rest looked up from reference TRBV5-1 and TRBJ2-2): KAGVTQTPRYLIKTRGQQVTLSCSPISGHRSVSWYQQTPGQGLQFLFEYFSETQRNKGNFPGRFSGRQFSNSRSEMNVSTLELGDSALYLCASSSTGGGELFFGEGSRLTVL.

This rearrangement joins TRBV13 to TRBJ2-7; D is perhaps TRBD2 (5 bases). V lost 5 bases and J 2 bases, leaving 13 bases between the germline ends. CDR1 and CDR2 (germline): PRHDT, FYEKMQ (reference sequence). This CDR3 region has 14 residues. The CDR3 loop reads CASSVQRGTYEQYF. The CDR3 DNA reads as TGTGCCAGCAGCGTTCAACGGGGTACCTACGAGCAGTACTTC.

The CDR3 nucleotides are TGTGCCTGGACCATAGGGACAGGGGCTGGAAACACCATATATTTT. Protein sequence: CAWTIGTGAGNTIYF. The J gene is TRBJ1-3, the V gene TRBV30; 10 nucleotides align to TRBD1. Germline V gene data show CDR1 as GTSNPN and CDR2 as SVGIG (reference sequence). J was trimmed by 2 bases and V by 4 bases; bases with no gene match: 5. The CDR3 length is 15 residues.

The V call is TRBV29-1, the J call TRBJ2-1; D gene unclear. Germline lookup yields CDR1 SQVTM and CDR2 ANQGSEA. The germline V and J ends were trimmed by 3 bases and 2 bases, with 11 bases remaining between them. This CDR3 region has 14 residues. CDR3 loop: CSVEFLSPYNEQFF. The CDR3 nucleotides are TGCAGCGTTGAGTTTTTGAGCCCCTACAATGAGCAGTTCTTC.

This clone turned up a few times. This chain uses TRBV2 with TRBJ1-2; D unresolved. V dropped 0 bases and J dropped 3 bases, with 14 bases sitting between them. Looked up from germline, CDR1 is SNHLY and CDR2 is FYNNEI. The CDR3 contains 16 residues. CDR3 loop: CASSEAVEGDYYGYTF. CDR3 DNA: TGTGCCAGCAGTGAAGCGGTGGAGGGCGATTACTATGGCTACACCTTC. The full variable domain, with the rest looked up from reference TRBV2 and TRBJ1-2, is EPEVTQTPSHQVTQMGQEVILRCVPISNHLYFYWYRQILGQKVEFLVSFYNNEISEKSEIFDDQFSVERPDGSNFTLKIRSTKLEDSAMYFCASSEAVEGDYYGYTFGSGTRLTVV.